These 14 T cell receptor beta chains originate from one sample sequenced in a study of Ad26.COV2.S vaccination and SARS-CoV-2 variants. Some clones are missing from TCRdb's copy, which holds only in-frame ones; the method was immunoSEQ multiplex PCR. This repertoire shows roughly 400,000 clones, about 89% found once; its top ten account for around 1.9%. Noted treatment: some 19 received Ad26.COV2.S at low or high dose, single or two shots; 5 received placebo; per-sample allocation not given. Vaccine and placebo recipients were sampled on day 63 after the first injection. The sample was peripheral blood, taken in a trial of Ad26.COV2.S vaccine versus placebo. These TCRs come from a person between 18 and 60 years old who received the Ad26.COV2.S COVID-19 vaccine or a placebo.

CDR3 sequence reads: CASSLRLAGVYNEQFF. For the CDR3, the DNA is TGTGCCAGCAGTTTACGACTAGCGGGAGTCTACAATGAGCAGTTCTTC. The gene calls are TRBV27 and TRBJ2-1; 12 bases map to TRBD2. The germline V gene has CDR1 MNHEY and CDR2 SMNVEV (reference sequence). The V and J ends lost 2 bases and 3 bases, in that order; junction bases with no gene match: 2. This CDR3 spans 16 amino acids.

The chain couples TRBV9 to TRBJ2-3; D ambiguous. The V gene's germline CDR1 is SGDLS and CDR2 YYNGEE. Deletions cut 3 bases from V and 3 bases from J, with 5 bases between. The CDR3 consists of 12 residues. The CDR3 protein is CASSALTDTQYF. The CDR3 nucleotides read TGTGCCAGCAGCGCCCTTACAGATACGCAGTATTTT.

The chain combines TRBV7-3 with TRBJ2-1, with 7 bases fitting TRBD1. V lost 2 bases, J lost 6 bases, and 7 bases stayed unmatched. Germline V gene sequence: CDR1 SGHTA, CDR2 FQGTGA. The CDR3 is made up of 15 amino acids. The CDR3 region is CASSLGDRDLNEQFF. The CDR3 coding sequence is TGTGCCAGCAGCTTAGGAGACAGGGATCTCAATGAGCAGTTCTTC.

The J gene is TRBJ2-1, the V gene TRBV29-1; unclear D gene. This CDR3 is 14 amino acids long. Germline V gene lookup returns CDR1 SQVTM and CDR2 ANQGSEA. Trimming cost V 6 bases and J 4 bases, with 16 bases left between them. CDR3 region: CSVQVAGTYNEQFF. The CDR3, as DNA: TGCAGCGTCCAAGTAGCTGGCACATACAATGAGCAGTTCTTC.

The chain recombines TRBV5-5 with TRBJ2-7; 10 bases agree with TRBD1. Looked up from germline, CDR1 is SGHKS and CDR2 is YYEKEE (reference sequence). The CDR3 consists of 15 residues. V trimming: 5 bases; J trimming: 0 bases; junction bases outside the gene matches: 5. CDR3 region: CASSQDRGSSYEQYF. The CDR3, as DNA: TGTGCCAGCAGTCAGGACAGGGGGAGCTCCTACGAGCAGTACTTC.

V and J are TRBV24-1 and TRBJ1-1; D call uncertain. Germline CDR1 is KGHDR and CDR2 is SFDVKD. The ends were cut back, 7 bases at V and 0 bases at J, with 8 bases in the middle. This CDR3 region has 13 residues. This CDR3 is CATRERMNTEAFF. CDR3 in DNA: TGTGCCACCAGAGAGAGGATGAACACTGAAGCTTTCTTT.

CDR3 protein: CASMTASYEQYF. The CDR3 DNA follows: TGTGCCAGTATGACAGCCTCCTACGAGCAGTACTTC. The V call is TRBV19, the J call TRBJ2-7; possible D gene TRBD1, 5 bases. Trimming stripped 7 bases from V and 0 bases from J, with 7 bases between. The length of the CDR3 is 12 residues. The germline CDR1 and CDR2 sequences are LNHDA and SQIVND (reference sequence).

This chain joins TRBV18 and TRBJ2-7; no reliable D call. This CDR3 spans 14 amino acids. The V gene's germline CDR1 is KGHSH and CDR2 LQKENI. The ends were cut back, 1 base at V and 3 bases at J, with 10 bases in the middle. The CDR3: CASSPRTGHYEQYF. The DNA of the CDR3 is TGTGCCAGCTCACCACGGACCGGGCACTACGAGCAGTACTTC.

The chain couples TRBV10-2 to TRBJ1-2; the D is unclear. Trimming removed 3 bases at V and 4 bases at J, with 3 bases between. The germline V gene has CDR1 WSHSY and CDR2 SAAADI. This CDR3 region has 11 residues. CDR3 in amino acids: CASSDAYGYTF. As DNA, the CDR3 is TGCGCCAGCAGTGACGCCTATGGCTACACCTTC.

The chain joins TRBV7-2 to TRBJ2-7; no definite D call. This CDR3 has 13 residues. Trimming took 6 bases from V and 4 from J, leaving 13 bases between them. Germline V lookup: CDR1 SGHTA, CDR2 FQGNSA. Here the CDR3 DNA reads TGTGCCAGCAGTTCACAATCGGGTTACGAGCAGTACTTC. This gives the protein CASSSQSGYEQYF.

The chain employs TRBV19 and TRBJ1-1; 7 bases map to TRBD1. Per the germline V gene, CDR1 is LNHDA and CDR2 is SQIVND (reference sequence). This CDR3 is 13 amino acids long. J gave up 1 base and V 6 bases, and 2 bases lay outside the gene matches. The CDR3 sequence is CASSWDRNTEAFF. CDR3 in DNA: TGTGCCAGTAGCTGGGACAGGAACACTGAAGCTTTCTTT. Full variable domain (missing parts from reference TRBV19 and TRBJ1-1): DGGITQSPKYLFRKEGQNVTLSCEQNLNHDAMYWYRQDPGQGLRLIYYSQIVNDFQKGDIAEGYSVSREKKESFPLTVTSAQKNPTAFYLCASSWDRNTEAFFGQGTRLTVV.

This sequence joins TRBV28 and TRBJ2-7; D is perhaps TRBD1 (6 bases). V was cut by 3 bases and J by 2 bases, with 14 bases left in between. CDR3 size: 15 residues. The germline V gene has CDR1 MDHEN and CDR2 SYDVKM. The CDR3 bases are TGTGCCAGCAGTTTCCGACAGGTAGCCACCTACGAGCAGTACTTC. The encoded protein is CASSFRQVATYEQYF.

The rearrangement links TRBV19 to TRBJ1-1; 9 bases align to TRBD1. This CDR3 region has 15 residues. After removal of 3 bases from V and 6 bases from J, the junction contained 8 bases not matched to a gene. Germline CDR1 reads LNHDA; CDR2 reads SQIVND (reference sequence). CDR3 loop: CASSMHRGQRPEAFF. The CDR3 DNA sequence: TGTGCCAGTAGTATGCACAGGGGGCAGCGCCCTGAAGCTTTCTTT.

The V call is TRBV5-6, the J call TRBJ1-1, with 9 bases fitting TRBD1. CDR1 is SGHDT and CDR2 is YYEEEE in the germline V gene. This CDR3 contains 14 residues. After removal of 2 bases from V and 4 bases from J, the junction contained 3 bases not matched to a gene. The CDR3 region is CASSLQGAGTEAFF. In nucleotides, the CDR3 is TGTGCCAGCAGCTTACAGGGGGCCGGCACTGAAGCTTTCTTT.